The sequence of this T cell receptor beta chain was determined in a study of Ad26.COV2.S vaccination and SARS-CoV-2 variants. Across the study: Dosing was one shot or two shots 56 days apart. Study results and caveats: Measures of TCR breadth and depth may have fallen short of total T cell responses.

Treatment denoted: roughly 19 received Ad26.COV2.S at low or high dose, single or two shots; about 5 received placebo; per-sample allocation not given. Day 63 after the first injection of vaccine or placebo was the sampling time. Boston supplied an adult donor aged 18-55 years. TCRdb's copy holds only in-frame clones and misses some; the assay was immunoSEQ multiplex PCR. Of 300,000 to 350,000 clones in the sample, around 89% were seen once. The V end lost 3 bases, the J end lost 0 bases, and 8 bases lay between the germline ends. The germline gives CDR1 PRHDT, CDR2 FYEKMQ (reference sequence). This CDR3 has 14 amino acids. Concerning this clone itself: The antigen is not known.

The rearrangement uses TRBV13 and TRBJ1-1, with D perhaps TRBD1 (6 bases). The sequence was obtained from a person aged 18-60 years who received the Ad26.COV2.S COVID-19 vaccine or a placebo. The sample consisted of peripheral blood, taken in a trial of Ad26.COV2.S vaccine versus placebo. CDR3 amino acids: CASSFQGMNTEAFF. The CDR3 nucleotides read TGTGCCAGCAGCTTTCAGGGGATGAACACTGAAGCTTTCTTT.